This is a list of T cell receptor beta chains from one sample in a study of regulatory T cells in long-lasting Graves disease. TCRdb ran MiXCR on the multiplex PCR reads and lists one entry per CDR3 protein. The data contain 200,000 to 250,000 distinct CDR3 sequences, around 17% of them seen just once; the ten biggest clones take up around 20%. The starting material was peripheral blood mononuclear cells (PBMCs), obtained at new diagnosis, from a patient treated with antithyroid drugs. All receptors derive from a female donor with Graves disease. Each CDR3 is given without its conserved first and last residue.

v_call,j_call,cdr3_aa
TRBV10-3,TRBJ1-3,AISEDSASGNTIY
TRBV7-9,TRBJ2-7,ASSSTGGYEQY
TRBV30,TRBJ1-1,AWRGVFTEAF
TRBV2,TRBJ2-2,ASSEGRGTGELF
TRBV3-1,TRBJ1-1,ASSQDKRDRGTEAF
TRBV28,TRBJ1-5,ASSLTSGGRSNQPQH
TRBV11-2,TRBJ1-2,ASSFSFYGYT
TRBV24-1,TRBJ2-6,ATLDSSGANVLT
TRBV12-5,TRBJ2-5,ASGDGGGQETQY
TRBV7-2,TRBJ2-7,ASSLVVGWGYEQY
TRBV12-3/TRBV12-4,TRBJ2-7,ASSYPARAYEQY
TRBV19,TRBJ1-1,ASSPYVNTEAF
TRBV24-1,TRBJ2-3,ATSDPIAGPGTDTQY
TRBV2,TRBJ1-4,ASTFDRKGNEKLF
TRBV19,TRBJ1-1,ASSLGTGGFGTEAF
TRBV6-2/TRBV6-3,TRBJ2-7,ASIADGRDEQY
TRBV6-2/TRBV6-3,TRBJ2-3,ASRGQARGTDTQY
TRBV7-3,TRBJ2-3,ASSLGLTPDTQY
TRBV29-1,TRBJ1-6,SVVEGRGSPLH
TRBV6-2/TRBV6-3,TRBJ2-1,ASFSGGDYNEQF
TRBV28,TRBJ2-2,ASSLSTGELF
TRBV7-3,TRBJ2-5,ASSSSGGDQETQY
TRBV18,TRBJ2-5,ASSPDRVQETQY
TRBV12-3/TRBV12-4,TRBJ2-3,ASSLRLGGSDTQY
TRBV10-3,TRBJ1-1,AISGMQNTEAF
TRBV11-2,TRBJ2-1,ASSLGGSYNEQF
TRBV30,TRBJ2-1,AWTGTGFNEQF
TRBV27,TRBJ1-1,ASSPFLGMGPGGAF